Each of the 8 T cell receptor beta chains below was sequenced from the same sample in a study of shared clonotypes between healthy human individuals. Naive CD8 isolation took CD45RO-negative cells positively selected for CCR7 and excluded terminally differentiated effector memory CD45RA+ cells. Sequencing used immunoSEQ multiplex PCR; TCRdb keeps in-frame clones, though not all of them. The profile shows approximately 720,000 clones, approximately 90% of them singletons. Source material: naive CD8+ T cells sorted from blood. All receptors come from a young man in good health.

J is TRBJ2-3 and V is TRBV5-1; TRBD2 matches 9 bases. J was trimmed by 6 bases and V by 0 bases; bases with no gene match: 8. The CDR3 extends over 16 amino acids. CDR1 is SGHRS, CDR2 YFSETQ, per germline. The CDR3, as DNA: TGCGCCAGCAGCTTGGAGGCTAGCGGGGTGGGGGATACGCAGTATTTT. Translated, it gives CASSLEASGVGDTQYF. The variable domain in full, completed from reference TRBV5-1 and TRBJ2-3, reads KAGVTQTPRYLIKTRGQQVTLSCSPISGHRSVSWYQQTPGQGLQFLFEYFSETQRNKGNFPGRFSGRQFSNSRSEMNVSTLELGDSALYLCASSLEASGVGDTQYFGPGTRLTVL.

J is TRBJ2-5 and V is TRBV11-1; the match to TRBD2 covers 7 bases. The CDR3 contains 16 residues. Losses at the gene ends were 1 base for V and 0 bases for J; bases not matched to a gene: 5. CDR1 and CDR2 (germline): SGHAT, FQDESV (reference sequence). CDR3 amino acids: CASSLVGAGNQETQYF. The CDR3 bases are TGTGCCAGCAGCTTAGTCGGAGCGGGAAACCAAGAGACCCAGTACTTC. Using reference TRBV11-1 and TRBJ2-5 for the parts outside the CDR3, the full variable domain is EAEVAQSPRYKITEKSQAVAFWCDPISGHATLYWYRQILGQGPELLVQFQDESVVDDSQLPKDRFSAERLKGVDSTLKIQPAELGDSAMYLCASSLVGAGNQETQYFGPGTRLLVL.

V and J are TRBV27 and TRBJ2-7; 7 bases are shared with TRBD2. Germline V gene lookup returns CDR1 MNHEY and CDR2 SMNVEV (reference sequence). The length of the CDR3 is 17 residues. V was clipped by 5 bases and J by 2 bases; unmatched bases: 15. CDR3 sequence: CASSELGGSISPYEQYF. The CDR3 nucleotides read TGTGCCAGCAGTGAGCTAGGCGGGAGTATTTCCCCCTACGAGCAGTACTTC.

The DNA for the CDR3 is TGCAGCGTTGAGGAGGCCGGTGTGAGCTCCTACGAGCAGTACTTC. This gives the protein CSVEEAGVSSYEQYF. The V gene is TRBV29-1, the J gene TRBJ2-7; TRBD2 is a possible D gene (5 bases). The V gene's germline CDR1 is SQVTM and CDR2 ANQGSEA. The V end was cut by 3 bases, the J end by 0 bases, with 15 bases between. CDR3 length: 15 amino acids.

The chain recombines TRBV5-6 with TRBJ1-4; D perhaps matches TRBD1 (5 bases). The CDR3 extends over 16 amino acids. Looked up from germline, CDR1 is SGHDT and CDR2 is YYEEEE. The ends were cut back, 4 bases at V and 3 bases at J, with 16 bases in the middle. CDR3 sequence reads: CASSLKKQAANEKLFF. The DNA for the CDR3 is TGTGCCAGCAGCCTGAAAAAACAGGCCGCTAATGAAAAACTGTTTTTT. The full variable domain, in which reference TRBV5-6 and TRBJ1-4 provide the parts outside the CDR3, is DAGVTQSPTHLIKTRGQQVTLRCSPKSGHDTVSWYQQALGQGPQFIFQYYEEEERQRGNFPDRFSGHQFPNYSSELNVNALLLGDSALYLCASSLKKQAANEKLFFGSGTQLSVL.

V and J are TRBV2 and TRBJ2-2; 7 nucleotides line up with TRBD1. Germline V gene sequence: CDR1 SNHLY, CDR2 FYNNEI. Unmatched junction bases numbered 5, after V lost 10 bases and J lost 6 bases. CDR3 length: 12 residues. As DNA, the CDR3 is TGTGCCACAACAGGGGTCGCCGGGGAGCTGTTTTTT. Amino acid sequence: CATTGVAGELFF. The full variable domain, rest sourced from reference TRBV2 and TRBJ2-2, is EPEVTQTPSHQVTQMGQEVILRCVPISNHLYFYWYRQILGQKVEFLVSFYNNEISEKSEIFDDQFSVERPDGSNFTLKIRSTKLEDSAMYFCATTGVAGELFFGEGSRLTVL.

The genes are TRBV19 and TRBJ2-7, with D possibly being TRBD1 (5 bases). Germline CDR1 is LNHDA and CDR2 is SQIVND (reference sequence). With 3 bases removed from V and 2 bases from J, the gap between germline ends came to 11 bases. This CDR3 comprises 14 residues. CDR3 in DNA: TGTGCCAGTAGTATTATTGGACAAACCTACGAGCAGTACTTC. This encodes CASSIIGQTYEQYF.

The chain joins TRBV6-5 to TRBJ2-7, with D unclear. The CDR3 sequence is 11 residues long. Germline V gene lookup returns CDR1 MNHEY and CDR2 SVGAGI. V was clipped by 6 bases and J by 4 bases, with 7 bases between them. CDR3 nucleotides: TGTGCCAGCAGGGAAGGATACGAGCAGTACTTC. Translated: CASREGYEQYF.